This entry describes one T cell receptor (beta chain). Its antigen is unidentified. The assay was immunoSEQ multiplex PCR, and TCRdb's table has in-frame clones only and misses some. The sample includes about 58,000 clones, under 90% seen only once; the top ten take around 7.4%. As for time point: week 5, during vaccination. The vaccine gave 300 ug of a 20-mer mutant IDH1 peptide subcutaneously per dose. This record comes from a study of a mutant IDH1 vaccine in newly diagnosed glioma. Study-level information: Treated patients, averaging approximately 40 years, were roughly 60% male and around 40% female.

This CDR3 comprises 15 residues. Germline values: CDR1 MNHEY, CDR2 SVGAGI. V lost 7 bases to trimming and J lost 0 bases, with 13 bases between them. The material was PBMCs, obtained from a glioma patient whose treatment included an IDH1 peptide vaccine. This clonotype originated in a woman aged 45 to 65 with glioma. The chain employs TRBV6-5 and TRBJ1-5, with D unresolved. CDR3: CASKMEPISNQPQHF. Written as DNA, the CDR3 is TGTGCCAGCAAAATGGAGCCAATTAGCAATCAGCCCCAGCATTTT.